This TCR beta chain was captured in a study of T cell responses to AZD1222 COVID-19 vaccine. Study observations and caveats: The donor group comprised mostly white British people and more females; the analysis possibly underestimated clonal diversity.

Losses at the gene ends were 6 bases for V and 11 bases for J; bases not matched to a gene: 5. The CDR3 extends over 13 amino acids. This clone has only one observation. Antigen specificity is unknown. Sequenced by immunoSEQ multiplex PCR; TCRdb stores in-frame clones only, minus some. The repertoire has 120,000 or so clones, 85% to 90% of them found once; the top ten carry around 10%. This chain connects TRBV12-3 or TRBV12-4 to TRBJ2-4, with 12 bases lining up with TRBD1. This specimen was peripheral blood, taken on day 0 of MenACWY control vaccination. This receptor was obtained from an adult in good health. This CDR3 reads CASSGDRGLVQYF. The CDR3 DNA reads TGTGCCAGCAGCGGGGACAGGGGGCTTGTTCAGTACTTC.